This TCR beta chain is drawn from a study of CD8+CD57+ T cells in acquired aplastic anemia. As for the study in general: DNA from sorted CD4+ and CD8+ cells averaged around 3.5 ug. Study findings and constraints: The same twenty-nine CD8+ CDR3 sequences occurred in patients and in controls.

The germline V gene encodes CDR1 LNHDA and CDR2 SQIVND (reference sequence). The CDR3 runs to 17 residues. Trimming pared 0 bases from V and 2 bases from J, leaving 15 bases between. Researchers used genomic DNA as the template to profile TCR beta VDJ and CDR3. One entry per CDR3 protein results from TCRdb running MiXCR on the reads. Here the sample spans 200,000 to 250,000 distinct CDR3 sequences, 55% to 65% being singletons. Sequencing involved patients with CD8+CD57+ cell expansion previously shown by flow cytometry. Regarding this clonotype: Its specificity is not known.

Sample: sorted CD4+, CD8+, or CD8+CD57+ T cells (not recorded which) from PBMCs. The TCR was taken from a human donor with aplastic anemia. The V call is TRBV19, the J call TRBJ2-3, with D possibly matching TRBD1 (6 bases). The DNA for the CDR3 is TGTGCCAGTAGTATAGATCTATCCGGGACACACACAGATACGCAGTATTTT. Amino acid sequence: CASSIDLSGTHTDTQYF.